One sample yielded the 4 T cell receptor beta chains listed below, sequenced in a study of blood T cell repertoires in COVID-19. Some clones are missing from TCRdb's copy, which holds only in-frame ones; the method was immunoSEQ multiplex PCR. The table records about 300,000 clones, approximately 87% of them present only once. What was sequenced was peripheral blood. The receptor source for this set is a woman between 35 and 50 years old who had recovered from COVID-19.

The V gene is TRBV18, the J gene TRBJ1-3; D gene ambiguous. V was pared by 6 bases and J by 0 bases, with 15 bases between. Germline V gives CDR1 KGHSH, CDR2 LQKENI. This CDR3 is 16 amino acids long. CDR3 sequence (DNA): TGTGCCAGCTCCCTCGCGCCGGGGTCCTCTGGAAACACCATATATTTT. Its translation is CASSLAPGSSGNTIYF.

The rearrangement joins TRBV6-1 to TRBJ1-5; 7 bases align to TRBD1. Germline CDR1 MNHNS, CDR2 SASEGT. The ends lost 4 bases at V and 0 bases at J; junction bases unmatched: 6. The CDR3 extends over 16 amino acids. The CDR3 sequence: CASSVLYRGSNQPQHF. The CDR3 region has the DNA TGTGCCAGCAGTGTACTGTACAGGGGTAGCAATCAGCCCCAGCATTTT.

This clone was seen just once. The chain joins TRBV4-2 to TRBJ2-3, with D perhaps matching TRBD1 (5 bases). CDR1 LGHNA and CDR2 YNFKEQ come from the germline V gene. V was trimmed by 0 bases and J by 7 bases, leaving 8 bases between them. The CDR3 covers 13 residues. CDR3 amino acids: CASSQDRGYTQYF. CDR3 DNA: TGTGCCAGCAGCCAAGATAGGGGTTATACGCAGTATTTT.

The rearrangement uses TRBV5-1 and TRBJ1-1; the match to TRBD1 covers 11 bases. V lost 3 bases to trimming and J lost 0 bases; unmatched junction nucleotides: 4. Germline-derived CDR1 and CDR2 are SGHRS and YFSETQ. The CDR3 extends over 16 amino acids. CDR3 nucleotide sequence: TGCGCCAGCAGCTCTCCGGGACAGGGGGTGAACACTGAAGCTTTCTTT. It specifies CASSSPGQGVNTEAFF.